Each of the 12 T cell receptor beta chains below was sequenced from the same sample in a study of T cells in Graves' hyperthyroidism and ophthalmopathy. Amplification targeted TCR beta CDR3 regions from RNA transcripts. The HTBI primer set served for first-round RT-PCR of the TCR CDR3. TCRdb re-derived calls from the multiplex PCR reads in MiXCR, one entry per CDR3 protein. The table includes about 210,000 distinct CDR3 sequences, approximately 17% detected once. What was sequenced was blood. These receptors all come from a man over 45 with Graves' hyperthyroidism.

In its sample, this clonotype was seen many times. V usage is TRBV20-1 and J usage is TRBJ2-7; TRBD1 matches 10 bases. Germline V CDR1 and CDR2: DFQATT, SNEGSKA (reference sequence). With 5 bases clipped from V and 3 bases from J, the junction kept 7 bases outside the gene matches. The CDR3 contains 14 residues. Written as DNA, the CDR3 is TGCAGTGCTCAAAGCCGGGACAGGGGCTACGAGCAGTACTTC. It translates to CSAQSRDRGYEQYF.

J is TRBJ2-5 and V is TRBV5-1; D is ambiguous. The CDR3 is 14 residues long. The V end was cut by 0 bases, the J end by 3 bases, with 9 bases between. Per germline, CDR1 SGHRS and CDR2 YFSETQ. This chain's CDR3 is CASSLASRKETQYF. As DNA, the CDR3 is TGCGCCAGCAGCTTGGCCTCCCGAAAAGAGACCCAGTACTTC. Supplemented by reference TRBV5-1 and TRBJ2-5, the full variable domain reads KAGVTQTPRYLIKTRGQQVTLSCSPISGHRSVSWYQQTPGQGLQFLFEYFSETQRNKGNFPGRFSGRQFSNSRSEMNVSTLELGDSALYLCASSLASRKETQYFGPGTRLLVL.

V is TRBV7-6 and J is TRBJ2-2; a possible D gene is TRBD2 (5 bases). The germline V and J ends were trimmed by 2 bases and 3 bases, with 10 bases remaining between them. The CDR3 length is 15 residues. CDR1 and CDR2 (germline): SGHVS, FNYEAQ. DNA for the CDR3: TGTGCCAGCAGCTTATCGCGGGCCTACACCGGGGAGCTGTTTTTT. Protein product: CASSLSRAYTGELFF. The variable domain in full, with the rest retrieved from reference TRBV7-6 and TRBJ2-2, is GAGVSQSPRYKVTKRGQDVALRCDPISGHVSLYWYRQALGQGPEFLTYFNYEAQQDKSGLPNDRFSAERPEGSISTLTIQRTEQRDSAMYRCASSLSRAYTGELFFGEGSRLTVL.

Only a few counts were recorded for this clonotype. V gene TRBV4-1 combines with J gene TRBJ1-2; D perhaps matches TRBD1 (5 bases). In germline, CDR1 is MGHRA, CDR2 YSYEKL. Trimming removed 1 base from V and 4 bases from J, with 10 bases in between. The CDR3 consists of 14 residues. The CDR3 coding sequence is TGCGCCAGCAGCCAAGGAGGACACACCTATGGCTACACCTTC. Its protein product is CASSQGGHTYGYTF.

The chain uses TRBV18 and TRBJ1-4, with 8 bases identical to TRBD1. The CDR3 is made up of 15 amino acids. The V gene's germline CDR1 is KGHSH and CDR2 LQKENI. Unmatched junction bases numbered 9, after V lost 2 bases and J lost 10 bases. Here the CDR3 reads CASSPVVDRDAKLFF. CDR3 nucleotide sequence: TGTGCCAGCTCACCAGTTGTGGACAGGGATGCAAAACTGTTTTTT.

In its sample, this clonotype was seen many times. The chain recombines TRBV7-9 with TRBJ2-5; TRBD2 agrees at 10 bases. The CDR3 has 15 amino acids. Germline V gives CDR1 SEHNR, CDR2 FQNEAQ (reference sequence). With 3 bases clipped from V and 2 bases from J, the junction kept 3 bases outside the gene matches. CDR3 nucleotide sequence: TGTGCCAGCAGCTTTTGGACTAGCGGACAAGAGACCCAGTACTTC. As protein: CASSFWTSGQETQYF.

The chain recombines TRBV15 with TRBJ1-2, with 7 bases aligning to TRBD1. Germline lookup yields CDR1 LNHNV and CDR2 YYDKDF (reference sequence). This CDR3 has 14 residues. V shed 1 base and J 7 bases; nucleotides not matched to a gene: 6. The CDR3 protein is CATSRAQGLGGYTF. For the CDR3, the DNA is TGTGCCACCAGCAGAGCACAGGGGTTGGGTGGCTACACCTTC.

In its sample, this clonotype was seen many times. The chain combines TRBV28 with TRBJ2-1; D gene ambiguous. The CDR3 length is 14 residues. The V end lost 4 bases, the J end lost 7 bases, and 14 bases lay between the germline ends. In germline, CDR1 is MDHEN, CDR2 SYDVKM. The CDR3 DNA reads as TGTGCCAGCAGTTATGATACAGACGTAAATGAGCAGTTCTTC. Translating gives CASSYDTDVNEQFF.

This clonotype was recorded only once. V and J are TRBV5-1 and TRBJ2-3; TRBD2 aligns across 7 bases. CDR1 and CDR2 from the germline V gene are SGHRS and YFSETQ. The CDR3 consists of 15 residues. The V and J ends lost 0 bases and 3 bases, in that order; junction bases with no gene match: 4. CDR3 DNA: TGCGCCAGCAGCTTGGCAATGGGGGGGACAGATACGCAGTATTTT. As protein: CASSLAMGGTDTQYF. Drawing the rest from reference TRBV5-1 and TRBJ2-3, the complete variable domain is KAGVTQTPRYLIKTRGQQVTLSCSPISGHRSVSWYQQTPGQGLQFLFEYFSETQRNKGNFPGRFSGRQFSNSRSEMNVSTLELGDSALYLCASSLAMGGTDTQYFGPGTRLTVL.

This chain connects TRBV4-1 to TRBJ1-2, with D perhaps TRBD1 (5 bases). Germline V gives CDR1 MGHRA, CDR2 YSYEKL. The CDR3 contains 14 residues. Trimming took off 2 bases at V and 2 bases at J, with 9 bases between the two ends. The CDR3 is CASSQPRANYGYTF. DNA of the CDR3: TGCGCCAGCAGCCAACCCAGGGCGAACTATGGCTACACCTTC.

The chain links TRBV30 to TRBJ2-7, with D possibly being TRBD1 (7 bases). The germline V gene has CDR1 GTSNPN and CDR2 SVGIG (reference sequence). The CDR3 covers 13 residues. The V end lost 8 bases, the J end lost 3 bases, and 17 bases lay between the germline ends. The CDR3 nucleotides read TGTGCCGGCGGGACAGAAAAGATCTACGAGCAGTACTTC. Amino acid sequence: CAGGTEKIYEQYF. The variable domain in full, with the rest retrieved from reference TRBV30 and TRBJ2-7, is SQTIHQWPATLVQPVGSPLSLECTVEGTSNPNLYWYRQAAGRGLQLLFYSVGIGQISSEVPQNLSASRPQDRQFILSSKKLLLSDSGFYLCAGGTEKIYEQYFGPGTRLTVT.

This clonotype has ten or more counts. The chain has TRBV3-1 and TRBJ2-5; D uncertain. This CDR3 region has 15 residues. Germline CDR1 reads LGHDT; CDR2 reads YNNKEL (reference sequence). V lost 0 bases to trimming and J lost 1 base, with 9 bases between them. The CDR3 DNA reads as TGTGCCAGCAGCCAAGACTACAAGCGCCAAGAGACCCAGTACTTC. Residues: CASSQDYKRQETQYF.